These 12 T cell receptor beta chains were all obtained from the same sample, sequenced in a study of blood T cells in healthy people across ages (dated by TCRdb to the mid-2010s). Libraries came from 5' RACE. Instrument on record: Illumina HiSeq 2500. The second PCR ran for roughly 7 to 11 cycles and used a J-beta primer mix along with a sample-barcoded 5' primer. The public reads were reanalyzed by TCRdb: fastp trimming at Q25, MiXCR alignment, in-frame beta chains only. Here each entry gathers all rows of one CDR3 protein and keeps the most common genes and DNA. In this sample the table shows 600,000 to 1,000,000 distinct CDR3 sequences, just under 25% of which occur a single time. Roughly 3.5% of the sample goes to the ten largest clones. This same sample was also part of a study on T cells of mothers and their children.

Specimen: blood. These receptors originate from a boy under 18 in good health.

In this sample, this clonotype turned up a few times. The chain carries TRBV4-3 and TRBJ2-1, with 7 nucleotides matching TRBD1. The J segment lost 5 bases and the V segment lost 0 bases, leaving 4 bases of the junction unmatched. The CDR3 is made up of 15 amino acids. Germline V gives CDR1 LGHNA, CDR2 YSLEER. The CDR3 sequence: CASSQDSGQDNEQFF. The CDR3 coding sequence is TGCGCCAGCAGCCAAGACTCAGGACAGGACAATGAGCAGTTCTTC.

The chain has TRBV7-8 and TRBJ1-4; perhaps TRBD1 as D (6 bases). CDR1 and CDR2 (germline): SGHVS, FQNEAQ. The CDR3 totals 17 residues. Trimming removed 8 bases from V and 6 bases from J, with 25 bases in between. CDR3 protein: CASGSSWGAQPDEKLFF. In nucleotides, the CDR3 is TGTGCCAGCGGAAGCAGTTGGGGGGCGCAGCCCGATGAAAAACTGTTTTTT.

V gene TRBV28 combines with J gene TRBJ2-1; either TRBD1 or TRBD2 may supply D (5 bases each). The CDR3 covers 15 residues. V lost 9 bases to trimming and J lost 5 bases, with 20 bases between them. Germline V gene lookup returns CDR1 MDHEN and CDR2 SYDVKM. The chain's CDR3 is CARRTGTRSHNEQFF. The CDR3 coding sequence is TGTGCCAGACGGACCGGGACCAGAAGCCACAATGAGCAGTTCTTC.

The sample holds a few counts of this clonotype. The chain has TRBV7-9 and TRBJ1-1, with no clear D. The germline V gene has CDR1 SEHNR and CDR2 FQNEAQ (reference sequence). V was trimmed by 4 bases and J by 11 bases, leaving 11 bases between them. The CDR3 runs 11 residues. The CDR3 is CASSSPRLAFF. CDR3 nucleotides: TGTGCCAGCAGCTCCCCTCGTCTGGCTTTCTTT.

V and J are TRBV20-1 and TRBJ2-5, with D perhaps TRBD2 (5 bases). The germline V gene has CDR1 DFQATT and CDR2 SNEGSKA (reference sequence). V was pared by 0 bases and J by 5 bases, with 13 bases between. This CDR3 spans 14 amino acids. CDR3 protein: CSARENGVRETQYF. The CDR3 region has the DNA TGCAGTGCTAGAGAGAACGGGGTTAGGGAGACCCAGTACTTC.

This clonotype was detected only a few times. The chain couples TRBV11-2 to TRBJ2-3; 15 positions match TRBD2. The CDR3 sequence is 16 residues long. Per the germline V gene, CDR1 is SGHAT and CDR2 is FQNNGV. The junction had 9 bases not matched to a gene; V was cut back by 6 bases and J by 8 bases. CDR3 loop: CASSLPGLAGGRTQYF. The CDR3 DNA follows: TGTGCCAGCAGTCTACCCGGACTAGCGGGGGGGCGTACGCAGTATTTT.

This sequence joins TRBV24-1 and TRBJ2-6; D is undetermined. The V gene's germline CDR1 is KGHDR and CDR2 SFDVKD. The CDR3 contains 16 residues. Trimming removed 5 bases at V and 2 bases at J, with 12 bases between. The CDR3 loop reads CATSVPTETGANVLTF. The CDR3 DNA reads as TGTGCCACCAGTGTTCCGACTGAGACTGGGGCCAACGTCCTGACTTTC.

At least ten counts were recorded for this clonotype. The chain couples TRBV27 to TRBJ2-2; D possibly uses TRBD1 or TRBD2 (5 bases each). V was cut by 3 bases and J by 1 base, with 6 bases left in between. Per the germline V gene, CDR1 is MNHEY and CDR2 is SMNVEV (reference sequence). This CDR3 contains 14 residues. Here the CDR3 DNA reads TGTGCCAGCAGTTTTGGGGGGAACACCGGGGAGCTGTTTTTT. It yields the protein CASSFGGNTGELFF.

The chain uses TRBV28 and TRBJ2-4; the D gene is possibly TRBD1 (6 bases). This CDR3 is 13 amino acids long. Looked up from germline, CDR1 is MDHEN and CDR2 is SYDVKM. With 5 bases removed from V and 7 bases from J, the gap between germline ends came to 12 bases. The DNA for the CDR3 is TGTGCCAGCAGTCCCGCAGGGGAGAACATTCAGTACTTC. It translates to CASSPAGENIQYF. Together with reference TRBV28 and TRBJ2-4, the CDR3 gives the full variable domain: DVKVTQSSRYLVKRTGEKVFLECVQDMDHENMFWYRQDPGLGLRLIYFSYDVKMKEKGDIPEGYSVSREKKERFSLILESASTNQTSMYLCASSPAGENIQYFGAGTRLSVL.

The chain uses TRBV9 and TRBJ2-5; no clear D gene. Trimming left V 0 bases short and J 5 bases short, with 8 bases between. The CDR3 runs to 13 residues. CDR1 and CDR2 from the germline V gene are SGDLS and YYNGEE. Here the CDR3 DNA reads TGTGCCAGCAGCGTAGTGGGTTCGGAGACCCAGTACTTC. Its translation is CASSVVGSETQYF.

The chain uses TRBV5-6 and TRBJ1-3; possibly TRBD1 for D (6 bases). Germline V gives CDR1 SGHDT, CDR2 YYEEEE. With 0 bases removed from V and 0 bases from J, the gap between germline ends came to 10 bases. The length of the CDR3 is 16 residues. The CDR3 coding sequence is TGTGCCAGCAGCTTGGTGGGGGGCAACTCTGGAAACACCATATATTTT. It translates to CASSLVGGNSGNTIYF.

This sequence joins TRBV13 and TRBJ2-3; D is undetermined. The germline V gene encodes CDR1 PRHDT and CDR2 FYEKMQ (reference sequence). CDR3 length: 12 residues. Trimming stripped 8 bases from V and 7 bases from J, with 13 bases between. Here the CDR3 reads CASGDSRHTQYF. The CDR3 coding sequence is TGTGCCAGCGGTGATAGCCGGCATACGCAGTATTTT.